These T cell receptor beta chains were read from a single sample in a study of identical twins. In TCRdb, the 5' RACE reads were re-called with MiXCR into one record per CDR3 protein. The sample lists about 220,000 distinct CDR3 sequences; 5.5% to 7.5% were seen once. This same sample was also part of a study on T cells expressing NK-cell markers.

The sequenced material came from CD8+ T cells sorted from blood. Receptors were obtained from a woman between 18 and 29 years old in good health. Each CDR3 is given with its conserved first and last residue. The D gene is left open where the match is weak. Clone size is shown for a subset of rows, as once, few, many or a class of expanded clone.

J: TRBJ2-3
size: -
V: TRBV9
D: TRBD2
CDR3: CASSPRGGGGTDTQYF

J: TRBJ2-5
size: -
V: TRBV27
D: TRBD1
CDR3: CASRILQGAETQYF

J: TRBJ1-1
size: few
V: TRBV27
D: -
CDR3: CASSLFTGNTEAFF

J: TRBJ1-2
size: few
V: TRBV3-1
D: -
CDR3: CASSQRRLAINDGYTF

J: TRBJ2-7
size: few
V: TRBV5-6
D: TRBD2
CDR3: CASSLGTSGGAKYF

J: TRBJ1-5
size: many
V: TRBV12-3/TRBV12-4
D: -
CDR3: CASTWGNQPQHF

J: TRBJ2-1
size: few
V: TRBV20-1
D: -
CDR3: CSAPRLEGATYNEQFF

J: TRBJ2-2
size: -
V: TRBV7-6
D: TRBD2
CDR3: CASSSNRGGAGELFF

J: TRBJ2-2
size: -
V: TRBV7-7
D: -
CDR3: CAVRFTGELFF

J: TRBJ1-1
size: few
V: TRBV27
D: TRBD1
CDR3: CASTRTGMNTEAFF

J: TRBJ2-1
size: many
V: TRBV20-1
D: TRBD2
CDR3: CSAPTSWQFF

J: TRBJ2-1
size: many
V: TRBV29-1
D: -
CDR3: CSVVSNYPYNEQFF

J: TRBJ2-3
size: many
V: TRBV6-5
D: TRBD1
CDR3: CASSYPQGARSTDTQYF

J: TRBJ2-2
size: -
V: TRBV13
D: TRBD1
CDR3: CASSQGQGGTGELFF

J: TRBJ2-1
size: many
V: TRBV10-1
D: -
CDR3: CASSEINTGLDEQFF

J: TRBJ2-7
size: -
V: TRBV27
D: -
CDR3: CASSSGPLHYEQYF

J: TRBJ1-2
size: few
V: TRBV7-2
D: -
CDR3: CASSLIQAIYGYTF

J: TRBJ2-1
size: -
V: TRBV12-3/TRBV12-4
D: -
CDR3: CASSPDSRDIQFF

J: TRBJ1-5
size: -
V: TRBV5-5
D: -
CDR3: CASSLKVDQPQHF

J: TRBJ2-4
size: few
V: TRBV9
D: -
CDR3: CASSVEGDIQYF

J: TRBJ2-3
size: many
V: TRBV27
D: -
CDR3: CASSLASTDTQYF

J: TRBJ1-1
size: -
V: TRBV2
D: -
CDR3: CARLTGGNTEAFF

J: TRBJ2-3
size: few
V: TRBV5-1
D: TRBD2
CDR3: CASGPRRGGGASDTQYF

J: TRBJ1-4
size: many
V: TRBV6-5
D: -
CDR3: CASGSNEKLFF

J: TRBJ2-2
size: -
V: TRBV6-2/TRBV6-3
D: TRBD2
CDR3: CASSRISSGSGGELFF